The clone carrying this TCR beta chain was seen more than once but under ten times. Its antigen is undetermined. By way of CD45RO/CCR7/CD25/CD127/CD95/CD27, the CD4+ regulatory, stem cell-like memory, central memory and naive cells were sorted. As every portion of the isolated RNA was reverse transcribed, the sequencing read expressed TCRB transcripts. Clones were read by immunoSEQ multiplex PCR, and TCRdb kept only the in-frame ones, dropping some. The data contain almost 350,000 clones, around 9.7% of them seen just once; the ten biggest clones take up approximately 1%. Germline V CDR1 and CDR2: MDHEN, SYDVKM. This CDR3 contains 14 residues. The germline V and J ends were trimmed by 5 bases and 8 bases, with 17 bases remaining between them. This sample was included in a study of beta chain features in type 1 diabetes. Study-wide results and limits: Among all four CD4+ subsets, Type 1 diabetes patients had TCRB CDR3s that were moderately but significantly shorter.

Sequenced input: central memory CD4+ T cells from blood. The chain links TRBV28 to TRBJ2-3, with D perhaps matching TRBD1 (8 bases). This receptor was obtained from a man between 25 and 39 years old with type 1 diabetes. In nucleotides, the CDR3 is TGTGCCAGCAGTCTCCGACAGGGGAGGGCTACGCAGTATTTT. It codes for CASSLRQGRATQYF.